The 22 T cell receptor beta chains presented below share a single source sample, sequenced in a study of identifying expanded T cells in peripheral blood. Profiling relied on immunoSEQ multiplex PCR, and the TCRdb table lists in-frame clones only, not all of them. The sample records some 90,000 clones, about 90% being singletons. The sequenced material came from blood. The receptors shown here come from a person aged 18 to 69 in good health.

The V call is TRBV29-1, the J call TRBJ1-2; tentatively, D is TRBD1 (5 bases). Germline V gene lookup returns CDR1 SQVTM and CDR2 ANQGSEA. V was pared by 1 base and J by 4 bases, with 10 bases between. This CDR3 region has 13 residues. The CDR3 DNA reads as TGCAGCGTTGAAGGACAGTACGTCTATGGCTACACCTTC. Encoded protein: CSVEGQYVYGYTF.

V usage is TRBV7-2 and J usage is TRBJ1-2; 9 nucleotides align to TRBD1. The CDR3 loop spans 14 amino acids. The V gene end was trimmed by 2 bases and the J gene end by 8 bases; junction bases not matched to a gene: 6. CDR1 and CDR2 from the germline V gene are SGHTA and FQGNSA. CDR3 in amino acids: CASSLYRGPGGYTF. CDR3 nucleotides: TGTGCCAGCAGCTTATACAGGGGGCCTGGCGGCTACACCTTC.

V is TRBV5-1 and J is TRBJ2-5; no definite D call. The V end lost 4 bases, the J end lost 2 bases, and 12 bases lay between the germline ends. The CDR3 contains 14 residues. From germline, CDR1 is SGHRS and CDR2 YFSETQ. For the CDR3, the DNA is TGCGCCAGCAGCAGAGTACCCGGTCAAGAGACCCAGTACTTC. It yields the protein CASSRVPGQETQYF.

This clone was seen once. The V gene is TRBV27, the J gene TRBJ2-5; 8 bases agree with TRBD1. The CDR3 totals 15 residues. Germline CDR1 MNHEY, CDR2 SMNVEV (reference sequence). V was clipped by 6 bases and J by 4 bases; unmatched bases: 10. For the CDR3, the DNA is TGTGCCAGCAGAACAGGGGGTATTGTTCGAGAGACCCAGTACTTC. Its protein product is CASRTGGIVRETQYF.

This clone was counted a few times. V is TRBV5-6 and J is TRBJ2-5, with D perhaps matching TRBD2 (6 bases). Germline assignment: CDR1 SGHDT and CDR2 YYEEEE. V was pared by 0 bases and J by 0 bases, with 18 bases between. The CDR3 covers 18 residues. This CDR3 reads CASSLAVSMGGYQETQYF. CDR3 DNA: TGTGCCAGCAGCTTGGCCGTCAGTATGGGGGGTTACCAAGAGACCCAGTACTTC.

The rearrangement joins TRBV5-1 to TRBJ2-3; TRBD2 is a possible D gene (6 bases). The CDR3 loop spans 14 amino acids. Germline V lookup: CDR1 SGHRS, CDR2 YFSETQ. Trimming left V 4 bases short and J 2 bases short, with 11 bases between. CDR3 sequence reads: CASSQGLPTDTQYF. DNA for the CDR3: TGCGCCAGCAGCCAGGGACTTCCCACAGATACGCAGTATTTT.

The chain recombines TRBV15 with TRBJ2-7; TRBD1 matches 11 bases. This CDR3 is 20 amino acids long. V gave up 1 base and J gave up 0 bases; unmatched junction bases: 14. CDR1 and CDR2 (germline): LNHNV, YYDKDF (reference sequence). The CDR3: CATSRGWTGGNPTDSYEQYF. The CDR3 nucleotides read TGTGCCACCAGCAGAGGCTGGACAGGGGGCAACCCCACCGACTCCTACGAGCAGTACTTC.

This chain joins TRBV27 and TRBJ2-2; TRBD2 might be the D (5 bases). V was clipped by 1 base and J by 2 bases, with 5 bases between them. The germline gives CDR1 MNHEY, CDR2 SMNVEV (reference sequence). This CDR3 region has 14 residues. CDR3 protein: CASSLWTNTGELFF. The CDR3 region has the DNA TGTGCCAGCAGTTTATGGACTAACACCGGGGAGCTGTTTTTT.

Note on this clone: This specimen includes other DNA sequences encoding the same CDR3. The J gene is TRBJ2-7, the V gene TRBV5-6, with D possibly being TRBD1 or TRBD2 (5 bases each). The CDR3 has 12 residues. The V end lost 4 bases, the J end lost 7 bases, and 12 bases lay between the germline ends. CDR1 is SGHDT and CDR2 is YYEEEE in the germline V gene. CDR3 coding DNA: TGTGCCAGCAGCCTAGGGGACCGGGAGCAGTACTTC. It is translated as CASSLGDREQYF.

The V gene is TRBV7-8, the J gene TRBJ1-2; unclear D gene. The CDR3 has 13 residues. CDR1 is SGHVS and CDR2 is FQNEAQ in the germline V gene. Deletions cut 1 base from V and 5 bases from J, with 8 bases between. The CDR3 here is CASSLDSSYGYTF. For the CDR3, the DNA is TGTGCCAGCAGCTTAGACAGTTCTTATGGCTACACCTTC. The full variable domain, rest sourced from reference TRBV7-8 and TRBJ1-2, is GAGVSQSPRYKVAKRGQDVALRCDPISGHVSLFWYQQALGQGPEFLTYFQNEAQLDKSGLPSDRFFAERPEGSVSTLKIQRTQQEDSAVYLCASSLDSSYGYTFGSGTRLTVV.

A single count supports this clone. This chain uses TRBV2 with TRBJ1-2, with a tentative D call TRBD1 (6 bases). Deletions cut 6 bases from V and 6 bases from J, with 11 bases between. Per germline, CDR1 SNHLY and CDR2 FYNNEI. CDR3 length equals 12 residues. The CDR3 DNA reads TGTGCCAGCAGGGGGGCTCGGGATGGCTACACCTTC. Amino acid sequence: CASRGARDGYTF.

This chain joins TRBV19 and TRBJ1-6; the match to TRBD1 covers 8 bases. J was trimmed by 9 bases and V by 5 bases; bases with no gene match: 15. CDR3 length: 17 residues. Germline loops: CDR1 LNHDA, CDR2 SQIVND (reference sequence). CDR3 DNA: TGTGCCAGTAGTTTCGGGACAGGAGATGAGTGGGCTTCACCCCTCCACTTT. As protein: CASSFGTGDEWASPLHF.

This chain's CDR3 is CASSQPDRGIEPQHF. In DNA form, the CDR3 reads TGCGCCAGCAGCCAACCCGACAGGGGGATTGAGCCCCAGCATTTT. The V and J genes are TRBV4-1 and TRBJ1-5, with 9 bases aligning to TRBD1. This CDR3 region has 15 residues. Looked up from germline, CDR1 is MGHRA and CDR2 is YSYEKL. After removal of 2 bases from V and 8 bases from J, the junction contained 7 bases not matched to a gene.

The V call is TRBV5-1, the J call TRBJ2-5, with 10 bases fitting TRBD2. The CDR3 runs 15 residues. V was clipped by 0 bases and J by 1 base; unmatched bases: 0. Germline CDR1 and CDR2: SGHRS and YFSETQ. CDR3 coding DNA: TGCGCCAGCAGCTTGGCTAGCGGGGGCCAAGAGACCCAGTACTTC. This codes for CASSLASGGQETQYF. The variable domain in full, with the rest retrieved from reference TRBV5-1 and TRBJ2-5, is KAGVTQTPRYLIKTRGQQVTLSCSPISGHRSVSWYQQTPGQGLQFLFEYFSETQRNKGNFPGRFSGRQFSNSRSEMNVSTLELGDSALYLCASSLASGGQETQYFGPGTRLLVL.

This rearrangement joins TRBV30 to TRBJ2-4; TRBD2 matches 10 bases. CDR1 and CDR2 (germline): GTSNPN, SVGIG (reference sequence). V was clipped by 2 bases and J by 6 bases; unmatched bases: 1. The CDR3 has 13 amino acids. The CDR3 region is CAWSSGGANIQYF. CDR3 bases: TGTGCCTGGAGTAGCGGGGGGGCAAACATTCAGTACTTC.

The chain combines TRBV9 with TRBJ1-2; D may be TRBD1 (6 bases). The ends were cut back, 4 bases at V and 3 bases at J, with 16 bases in the middle. From germline, CDR1 is SGDLS and CDR2 YYNGEE. CDR3 length: 15 residues. The CDR3 DNA sequence: TGTGCCAGCAGCCGTAGTCAGTACAGGGACTATGGCTACACCTTC. Protein product: CASSRSQYRDYGYTF.

The genes are TRBV12-5 and TRBJ2-3, with TRBD2 as a possible D gene (6 bases). Germline CDR1 is LGHNT and CDR2 is FRNRAP. The V and J ends lost 5 bases and 0 bases respectively, with 21 bases between them. This CDR3 is built from 18 residues. The CDR3 DNA sequence: TGTGCTAGTGGTAGGGCCCGGATAGTAGGGACTAGCACAGATACGCAGTATTTT. It translates to CASGRARIVGTSTDTQYF.

CDR3 in amino acids: CASSFWNTGELFF. DNA of the CDR3: TGTGCCAGCAGCTTCTGGAACACCGGGGAGCTGTTTTTT. The V gene is TRBV11-3, the J gene TRBJ2-2, with D unresolved. CDR1 and CDR2 (germline): SGHNT, YENEEA. Deletions cut 3 bases from V and 1 base from J, with 3 bases between. This CDR3 comprises 13 residues.

Only one count was recorded for this clone. V is TRBV7-6 and J is TRBJ2-5; no clear D. Trimming left V 5 bases short and J 0 bases short, with 16 bases between. Germline values: CDR1 SGHVS, CDR2 FNYEAQ. The CDR3 contains 16 residues. The CDR3 sequence is CASSPLSWVDQETQYF. CDR3 nucleotide sequence: TGTGCCAGCAGCCCTCTTTCCTGGGTGGACCAAGAGACCCAGTACTTC.

This sequence joins TRBV5-4 and TRBJ2-1, with 8 bases lining up with TRBD1. Germline CDR1 reads SGHNT; CDR2 reads YYREEE (reference sequence). The CDR3 length is 16 residues. V shed 0 bases and J 9 bases; nucleotides not matched to a gene: 11. The CDR3 DNA is TGTGCCAGCAGCTTGGTCCCGACAGGGGTTCTGGGTGAGCAGTTCTTC. Amino acid sequence: CASSLVPTGVLGEQFF.

This clone was detected a few times. V usage is TRBV29-1 and J usage is TRBJ1-1; D uncertain. Germline loops: CDR1 SQVTM, CDR2 ANQGSEA. V lost 0 bases and J 8 bases, leaving 10 bases between the germline ends. The CDR3 is 12 amino acids. The CDR3 DNA sequence: TGCAGCGTTGAAGAGGTACAGCAAGAAGCTTTCTTT. This sequence encodes CSVEEVQQEAFF.

This clone occurred once. This chain connects TRBV6-5 to TRBJ1-4; TRBD1 is a possible D gene (6 bases). This CDR3 has 13 amino acids. The germline V and J ends were trimmed by 4 bases and 7 bases, with 10 bases remaining between them. The germline V gene has CDR1 MNHEY and CDR2 SVGAGI. The CDR3, as DNA: TGTGCCAGCAGTTTACAGGGAGGTGAAAAACTGTTTTTT. Translated: CASSLQGGEKLFF.